This TCR beta chain was obtained from a study of cytomegalovirus exposure and HLA in healthy donors. Researchers ran the PCR with 60 Vbeta and 13 Jbeta primers. Original processing methods: About 88 million unique TCR beta chains, about 11 million of them shared, were counted by a later analysis. The data were produced by immunoSEQ multiplex PCR, yet TCRdb's version contains in-frame clones alone and is incomplete. V and J calls plus clone size are reproduced from that table; the DNA served to infer D and trimming. This table has about 120,000 clones, over 60% appearing once. Germline CDR1 SGDLS, CDR2 YYNGEE. Trimming pared 0 bases from V and 8 bases from J, leaving 15 bases between. The CDR3 is 15 residues long.

The TCR comes from a man under 40 in good health and CMV-seropositive. Sequencing used PBMCs. This chain joins TRBV9 and TRBJ2-1, with D possibly matching TRBD2 (6 bases). This CDR3 reads CASSVGITSRHEQFF. In DNA, the CDR3 is TGTGCCAGCAGCGTAGGTATTACTAGCAGGCATGAGCAGTTCTTC.